Listed below are T cell receptor beta chains from one sample, sequenced in a study of blood T cell repertoires in COVID-19. Repertoires were generated with immunoSEQ multiplex PCR, while TCRdb's copy carries only in-frame clones and drops some. Of about 210,000 clones in the sample, around four fifths were seen once. The sequenced sample was peripheral blood. The receptors originated from a man aged 55 to 70 with COVID-19, enrolled during active disease. CDR3s include the opening cysteine and the closing phenylalanine or tryptophan. The D gene is left open where the match is weak. Clone sizes are given selectively: once, few, many, or a class where the clone is expanded.

TRBV7-2	NA	TRBJ1-5	14	NA	CASSPGGGNQPQHF	TGTGCCAGCAGCCCCGGGGGTGGCAATCAGCCCCAGCATTTT
TRBV10-3	NA	TRBJ1-3	13	few	CAISETSGNTIYF	TGTGCCATCAGTGAAACTTCTGGAAACACCATATATTTT
TRBV10-1	TRBD1	TRBJ2-1	16	once	CASSDRGRAPNNEQFF	TGCGCCAGCAGCGACAGGGGTCGGGCTCCAAACAATGAGCAGTTCTTC
TRBV7-8	TRBD1	TRBJ2-7	13	NA	CASSFQGALEQYF	TGTGCCAGCAGCTTTCAGGGGGCTCTCGAGCAGTACTTC
TRBV25-1	TRBD1	TRBJ1-2	13	few	CASSESGGWGYTF	TGTGCCAGCAGTGAATCAGGGGGTTGGGGCTACACCTTC
TRBV7-2	TRBD1	TRBJ1-3	14	NA	CASTMDRGRNTIYF	TGTGCCAGCACTATGGACAGGGGTAGAAACACCATATATTTT
TRBV4-1	NA	TRBJ1-4	16	NA	CASSRYQTGLGEKLFF	TGCGCCAGCAGCCGTTACCAGACAGGCCTTGGAGAAAAACTGTTTTTT
TRBV4-2	TRBD2	TRBJ2-7	14	NA	CASSQDGLANEQYF	TGTGCCAGCAGCCAAGACGGACTAGCCAACGAGCAGTACTTC
TRBV3-1/TRBV3-2	TRBD1	TRBJ1-1	15	NA	CASSQDRTGPGGAFF	TGTGCCAGCAGCCAAGATCGGACAGGGCCGGGGGGAGCTTTCTTT
TRBV3-1/TRBV3-2	NA	TRBJ1-1	15	NA	CASSLNYGGNTEAFF	TGTGCCAGCAGCCTGAACTATGGGGGCAACACTGAAGCTTTCTTT
TRBV7-6	TRBD1	TRBJ1-5	15	NA	CASTQGQGGNQPQHF	TGTGCCAGCACCCAGGGACAGGGAGGCAATCAGCCCCAGCATTTT
TRBV4-2	NA	TRBJ1-5	13	NA	CASSQESQQPQHF	TGTGCCAGCAGCCAAGAATCCCAGCAGCCCCAGCATTTT
TRBV11-2	NA	TRBJ1-1	13	NA	CASEGLSEREAFF	TGTGCCAGCGAGGGACTGAGCGAAAGGGAAGCTTTCTTT
TRBV12-5	TRBD1	TRBJ1-5	16	NA	CASGLAGQGGMQPQHF	TGTGCTAGTGGTTTGGCGGGACAGGGCGGGATGCAGCCCCAGCATTTT
TRBV5-1	NA	TRBJ2-5	14	once	CASSSGQNQETQYF	TGCGCCAGCAGCTCCGGACAGAACCAAGAGACCCAGTACTTC
TRBV30	TRBD1	TRBJ1-4	14	few	CAWSLAGGRGKLFF	TGTGCCTGGAGCCTTGCAGGGGGTCGCGGAAAACTGTTTTTT
TRBV10-3	TRBD1	TRBJ1-3	17	NA	CAISVLGKTGAGNTIYF	TGTGCCATCAGTGTATTGGGGAAAACAGGGGCTGGAAACACCATATATTTT
TRBV7-2	NA	TRBJ2-2	14	NA	CASSLVRNTGELFF	TGTGCCAGCAGCTTAGTTCGGAACACCGGGGAGCTGTTTTTT
TRBV18	NA	TRBJ1-1	15	NA	CASSPSTVYLTEAFF	TGTGCCAGCTCACCGTCGACAGTGTATCTCACTGAAGCTTTCTTT
TRBV19	NA	TRBJ2-7	13	NA	CASSKELYYEQYF	TGTGCCAGTAGTAAGGAGCTATACTACGAGCAGTACTTC
TRBV18	TRBD1	TRBJ1-6	13	NA	CASSDRGDSPLHF	TGTGCCAGCTCGGACAGGGGGGATTCACCCCTCCACTTT
TRBV7-2	TRBD1	TRBJ1-2	14	NA	CASSLDRGSYGYTF	TGTGCCAGCAGCTTAGACAGGGGTAGCTATGGCTACACCTTC
TRBV6-6	TRBD2	TRBJ2-1	15	NA	CASTASGIENNEQFF	TGTGCCAGCACCGCTAGCGGGATCGAAAACAATGAGCAGTTCTTC
TRBV10-3	TRBD1	TRBJ1-1	14	NA	CAISVGQFDTEAFF	TGTGCCATCAGCGTGGGACAGTTTGACACTGAAGCTTTCTTT